This TCR beta chain appears in the sequencing data of a study of blood T cell repertoires in COVID-19. The repertoire was sequenced with immunoSEQ multiplex PCR; TCRdb's copy has only in-frame clones and lacks some. The sample consists of roughly 350,000 clones, 91% of them appearing once. This receptor was obtained from a woman between 18 and 29 years old who had recovered from COVID-19. Sequenced: peripheral blood.

The chain's CDR3 is CASSPWLGGPSGYTF. As DNA, the CDR3 is TGTGCCAGCTCACCGTGGTTGGGGGGGCCGAGTGGCTACACCTTC. V and J are TRBV18 and TRBJ1-2; possibly TRBD1 for D (6 bases). CDR3 length: 15 amino acids. Germline CDR1 reads KGHSH; CDR2 reads LQKENI. V lost 3 bases, J lost 7 bases, and 18 bases lay in between.